This T cell receptor beta chain was captured in a study of OX40 agonist ivuxolimab in advanced cancers. Turning to the study itself: Every patient in dose escalation had hepatocellular carcinoma, melanoma, renal cell or head and neck cancer. Whole-study results and caveats: Among T cells, CD8+ cells averaged more expanded clones than CD4+ cells. Some of the lowest clonal expansion was seen in partial responders at 0.1-3.0 mg/kg. There were also nonresponders showing low normalized T-cell clonal expansion.

TCRdb's copy holds only in-frame clones and misses some; the assay was immunoSEQ multiplex PCR. The data contain 70,000 or so clones, about three quarters of them seen just once; the ten biggest clones take up around 2.3%. Trimming removed 4 bases at V and 5 bases at J, with 16 bases between. The germline gives CDR1 SGHAT, CDR2 FQNNGV. The length of the CDR3 is 15 residues. Concerning this clone: Its antigen is unidentified.

J is TRBJ2-3 and V is TRBV11-2, with D perhaps matching TRBD1 (6 bases). The origin of this receptor is an adult with an advanced solid tumor such as melanoma, head and neck, liver or kidney cancer. Material: CD4+ or CD8+ T cells sorted from blood, obtained in a trial of the OX40 agonist ivuxolimab. The CDR3 protein is CASSSGTLGIDTQYF. The CDR3 bases are TGTGCCAGCAGCTCGGGGACATTGGGGATAGATACGCAGTATTTT.